This T cell receptor (beta chain) appears in the sequencing data of a study of human CD8 memory T cell subsets (dated by TCRdb to the early 2020s). In the study overall: To assess clonal relationships, the TCRbeta repertoires of stem-like (TSTEM), progenitor exhausted-like (TPEX) and effector memory CD8+ T cell subsets were compared. Several donors each provided TSTEM, TPEX and effector memory subsets, from which TCRbeta repertoires were obtained.

Points the paper makes about the study in general: Clonotypes were shared with effector memory cells by both stem-like subsets, but only minimal overlap was found between TSTEM and TPEX repertoires, suggesting distinct antigen spectra. Sequencing was limited to TCRbeta chains, and the repertoire comparisons were based on about 6 donors analyzed with paired t-tests and Bonferroni correction. Chao1 estimates suggested greater repertoire diversity in TSTEM than in TPEX subsets, potentially reflecting a broader range of specificities. Normalized Shannon-Wiener diversity was similarly high in the TSTEM and TPEX subsets, while the effector memory subsets were comparatively less diverse.

Density gradient separation was used to isolate peripheral blood mononuclear cells from healthy donor buffy coats. The study enriched total CD8+ T cells through negative magnetic separation using EasySep or MojoSort CD8+ T cell isolation kits. An RNeasy Mini Kit was used to extract total RNA from duplicate vials of roughly 160,000 sorted CD8+ T cells per subset. The PBMCs were used fresh or after being cryopreserved in fetal bovine serum with about 9.1% DMSO. Fluorescence-activated cell sorting on a FACSAria III was used to sort CD8+ T cell subsets to purity. On this clonotype: There is no known antigen for this receptor.

A Human TCR Profiling Kit was used to prepare UMI-labeled 5' RACE TCRbeta libraries. Every TCRbeta library was prepared in parallel with an identical number of PCR cycles. In the paper's pipeline: The number of functional CDR3beta clonotypes in each TCRbeta library ranged from about 2,900 to 20,000. MIGEC 1.2.9 was used for UMI extraction and consensus assembly, with a minimum of three reads required per UMI. MiXCR 3.0.3 was used to extract in-frame CDR3beta repertoires. Each sample was downsampled to 42,000 randomly selected UMIs before diversity metrics were computed in VDJtools 1.2.1. Repertoire overlap metrics D, R and F2 were calculated in VDJtools for the top 3,000 clones of each sample pair. TCRdb reprocessed the reads; each CDR3 protein sequence makes one entry, and DNA is unavailable. What appears here as the V and J calls and clone size reflects TCRdb's work, not the paper's. In this sample's table one finds around 4,200 distinct CDR3 sequences. The ten biggest clones cover about 28% of the sample.

The sequencing sample was made of CD8+ T cells from PBMCs. The TCR originated in a human donor in good health.

CDR3 region: CASSLLRRRGQGASYEQYF. The sequence joins TRBV11-2 to TRBJ2-7; absent DNA, TCRdb's TRBD1 call cannot be checked. The CDR3 contains 19 residues, cysteine and phenylalanine counted. No DNA was logged. CDR1 and CDR2, looked up from the germline V gene, are SGHAT and FQNNGV.